This T cell receptor beta chain originates from a study of T cells in pancreatic ductal adenocarcinoma. No neoadjuvant therapy was given to the selected pancreatic ductal adenocarcinoma patients before their surgery. Germline CDR1 MNHEY, CDR2 SVGAGI. Trimming shortened V by 11 bases and J by 4 bases, and 17 bases separated the two germline ends. CDR3 size: 13 residues. General observations from the study: Mean clonality was approximately 0.11 in tumors and around 0.065 in blood, not significantly different. Enrichment of CD45RO+ effector over naive T cells in tumors may bias clonality. Tumor samples had fewer productive templates and approximately 8.8-fold fewer unique clonotypes than blood.

The method was immunoSEQ multiplex PCR; TCRdb's version includes in-frame clones alone and lacks a portion of them. The sample contains over 90,000 clones, 90% to 95% of which appear only once. Of note for this clone: Antigen: not known.

This TCR was recovered from a human donor with pancreatic ductal adenocarcinoma. This chain uses TRBV6-5 with TRBJ1-2; TRBD1 is a possible D gene (5 bases). Material for sequencing was PBMCs. The CDR3 protein is CASGGGGIYGYTF. The DNA of the CDR3 is TGTGCCTCCGGGGGAGGAGGGATCTATGGCTACACCTTC.